This T cell receptor beta chain derives from a study of CD8 T cells in Susac syndrome. Purification of the CD8+ and CD4+ T cells relied on negative isolation, and TEMRA cells underwent FACS enrichment. This CDR3 spans 15 amino acids. Germline CDR1 and CDR2: SGHDT and YYEEEE. Between the trimmed V and J ends, which lost 1 base and 0 bases, there was a span of 7 bases. When the RNA was reverse transcribed, random hexamers were used with an input of roughly 0.45 to 1 ug. The TCR beta CDR3 was amplified by immunoSEQ multiplex PCR across 54 Vbeta, 13 Jbeta. In TCRdb, the immunoSEQ multiplex PCR reads were re-called with MiXCR into one record per CDR3 protein. Of under 150,000 distinct CDR3 sequences listed, 75% to 90% were seen once; the top ten hold about 0.51%.

The origin of this receptor is a human donor with multiple sclerosis. The sample comprised CD8+ T cells from PBMCs. The chain links TRBV5-6 to TRBJ1-4; no reliable D call. CDR3 DNA: TGTGCCAGCAGCTTGTCGATCTCAACTAATGAAAAACTGTTTTTT. Its protein product is CASSLSISTNEKLFF.